The 8 T cell receptor beta chains below were found in one sample sequenced in a study of T cells in Graves' hyperthyroidism and ophthalmopathy. Amplification yielded TCR beta CDR3 regions, with RNA transcripts as the source. HTBI primers drove first-round RT-PCR of the TCR CDR3. TCRdb reprocessed the multiplex PCR reads via MiXCR and lists one record per CDR3 protein. The data hold roughly 580,000 distinct CDR3 sequences, with around 45% observed a single time. The sample was peripheral blood or thyroid tissue (not recorded which). These receptors came from a young woman with Graves' hyperthyroidism.

The CDR3 sequence: CSAAHRPNQPQHF. CDR3 sequence (DNA): TGCAGCGCAGCACACCGGCCCAATCAGCCCCAGCATTTT. This chain connects TRBV29-1 to TRBJ1-5; D not certain. Trimming shortened V by 7 bases and J by 3 bases, and 13 bases separated the two germline ends. The CDR3 spans 13 residues. CDR1 SQVTM and CDR2 ANQGSEA come from the germline V gene.

This clonotype was recorded a few times. V and J are TRBV7-2 and TRBJ2-7; TRBD2 might be the D (5 bases). From germline, CDR1 is SGHTA and CDR2 FQGNSA. The CDR3 length is 15 residues. Trimming took 0 bases from V and 3 from J, leaving 12 bases between them. This CDR3 reads CASSLAPAVVYEQYF. For the CDR3, the DNA is TGTGCCAGCAGCTTAGCCCCAGCGGTTGTCTACGAGCAGTACTTC.

This clonotype was detected only a few times. V and J are TRBV6-6 and TRBJ1-4; D not resolved. Germline V lookup: CDR1 MNHNY, CDR2 SVGAGI (reference sequence). CDR3 length: 11 amino acids. V was trimmed by 5 bases and J by 5 bases, leaving 3 bases between them. CDR3 protein: CASSDNEKLFF. The CDR3 coding sequence is TGTGCCAGCAGTGACAATGAAAAACTGTTTTTT.

This chain joins TRBV19 and TRBJ1-2, with 10 bases matching TRBD1. Germline V CDR1 and CDR2: LNHDA, SQIVND (reference sequence). The CDR3 is 13 residues long. Trimming removed 9 bases from V and 7 bases from J; junction bases left unmatched: 8. CDR3 in DNA: TGTGCCAGCCTCGGGACAGGGGAAGGTGGCTACACCTTC. This gives the protein CASLGTGEGGYTF.

Ten or more counts support this clonotype. The V and J genes are TRBV2 and TRBJ1-1; D unclear. This CDR3 has 13 amino acids. Trimming stripped 4 bases from V and 10 bases from J, with 16 bases between. Per germline, CDR1 SNHLY and CDR2 FYNNEI. The CDR3 bases are TGTGCCAGCAGTGTTGAAGGCCGTCGGTTAGCTTTCTTT. Its translation is CASSVEGRRLAFF.

The sample holds many counts of this clonotype. The chain is built from TRBV9 and TRBJ2-2; 13 bases line up with TRBD2. The CDR3 sequence is 15 residues long. Per germline, CDR1 SGDLS and CDR2 YYNGEE. The junction had 3 bases not matched to a gene; V was cut back by 3 bases and J by 7 bases. CDR3 protein: CASSGTSGRVGELFF. The CDR3 nucleotides read TGTGCCAGCAGCGGAACTAGCGGGAGGGTCGGGGAGCTGTTTTTT.

The chain links TRBV20-1 to TRBJ1-5; possibly TRBD1 for D (5 bases). V dropped 2 bases and J dropped 4 bases, with 15 bases sitting between them. CDR1 and CDR2 (germline): DFQATT, SNEGSKA (reference sequence). The length of the CDR3 is 15 residues. CDR3 region: CSARRGGTANQPQHF. The CDR3 nucleotides read TGCAGTGCTAGACGTGGGGGTACGGCAAATCAGCCCCAGCATTTT.

The table lists this clonotype with many counts. The rearrangement uses TRBV15 and TRBJ1-2; D perhaps matches TRBD1 (6 bases). This CDR3 region has 14 residues. The V gene lost 6 bases and the J gene lost 2 bases, with 13 bases spanning the gap. Germline CDR1 LNHNV, CDR2 YYDKDF (reference sequence). CDR3 nucleotides: TGTGCCACCAGGAGGGACACCGAAAACTATGGCTACACCTTC. Translating gives CATRRDTENYGYTF. Variable domain in full (rest from reference TRBV15 and TRBJ1-2): DAMVIQNPRYQVTQFGKPVTLSCSQTLNHNVMYWYQQKSSQAPKLLFHYYDKDFNNEADTPDNFQSRRPNTSFCFLDIRSPGLGDTAMYLCATRRDTENYGYTFGSGTRLTVV.